These T cell receptor beta chains were read from a single sample in a study of CD8+CD57+ T cells in acquired aplastic anemia. TCRdb called the reads again in MiXCR, with one record for every CDR3 protein. The sample has over 150,000 distinct CDR3 sequences; approximately 52% are singletons. The specimen was sorted CD4+, CD8+, or CD8+CD57+ T cells (not recorded which) from PBMCs. These TCRs come from a human donor with aplastic anemia. Both conserved end residues are trimmed from each CDR3.

V gene: TRBV2
CDR3 length: 12
CDR3 protein: ASSREGEPYEQY

V gene: TRBV7-6
CDR3 length: 14
CDR3 protein: ASSSISGRAVDTQY

V gene: TRBV7-2
CDR3 length: 13
CDR3 protein: ASSPSAGENSPLH

V gene: TRBV2
CDR3 length: 10
CDR3 protein: ASRQSNQPQH

V gene: TRBV19
CDR3 length: 12
CDR3 protein: ASSIGTGDQPQH

V gene: TRBV19
CDR3 length: 12
CDR3 protein: ASSIGASLYEQY

V gene: TRBV29-1
CDR3 length: 9
CDR3 protein: SADAKTEAF

V gene: TRBV6-2/TRBV6-3
CDR3 length: 16
CDR3 protein: ASSYSTGPQGPSYEQY

V gene: TRBV6-1
CDR3 length: 9
CDR3 protein: ASSQGSEQY

V gene: TRBV5-1
CDR3 length: 13
CDR3 protein: ASSLDGVSNQPQH

V gene: TRBV13
CDR3 length: 11
CDR3 protein: ASSFFEAYEQY

V gene: TRBV14
CDR3 length: 9
CDR3 protein: ASSPVFKAF

V gene: TRBV29-1
CDR3 length: 13
CDR3 protein: SVQRIDATNEKLF

V gene: TRBV24-1
CDR3 length: 11
CDR3 protein: ATSETGKYGYT

V gene: TRBV29-1
CDR3 length: 13
CDR3 protein: SVESPSDSSYEQY

V gene: TRBV19
CDR3 length: 13
CDR3 protein: ASSTGSGGSYEQY

V gene: TRBV4-2
CDR3 length: 14
CDR3 protein: ASSPRGQSVNTEAF

V gene: TRBV25-1
CDR3 length: 14
CDR3 protein: ASSEVAKSSYNEQF

V gene: TRBV24-1
CDR3 length: 11
CDR3 protein: ATAEYGQNTQY

V gene: TRBV12-3/TRBV12-4
CDR3 length: 12
CDR3 protein: ASSLGRMNTEAF

V gene: TRBV7-9
CDR3 length: 13
CDR3 protein: ASSHRQGAQETQY

V gene: TRBV7-7
CDR3 length: 14
CDR3 protein: ASSTSLAGGNNEQF

V gene: TRBV9
CDR3 length: 13
CDR3 protein: ASSVGGSGYYEQY

V gene: TRBV2
CDR3 length: 12
CDR3 protein: ASTGGLSNTEAF

V gene: TRBV10-3
CDR3 length: 13
CDR3 protein: AISETGDGANVLT